These T cell receptor beta chains were read from a single sample in a study of OX40 agonist ivuxolimab in advanced cancers. Clones were read by immunoSEQ multiplex PCR, and TCRdb kept only the in-frame ones, dropping some. The sample lists under 95,000 clones; roughly 85% were seen once. The sample in question was CD4+ or CD8+ T cells sorted from blood, obtained in a trial of the OX40 agonist ivuxolimab. These receptors were collected from an adult with an advanced solid tumor such as melanoma, head and neck, liver or kidney cancer. Both conserved end residues are part of each CDR3. The D gene is left open where the match is weak. Only part of the rows carry a size: once, few, many, or a class if the clone is expanded.

V gene	J gene	D gene	clone size	CDR3 DNA	CDR3 protein
TRBV2	TRBJ2-4	TRBD1	NA	TGTGCCAGCAGTGGACAGGGGGCAAACATTCAGTACTTC	CASSGQGANIQYF
TRBV5-4	TRBJ2-2	NA	NA	TGTGCCAGCAGCTTGGAGGGGGTAGCAAGAAGGAACACCGGGGAGCTGTTTTTT	CASSLEGVARRNTGELFF
TRBV6-1	TRBJ2-7	TRBD2	NA	TGTGCCAGCAGTATTCGGACTAGCGGTGCCTACGAGCAGTACTTC	CASSIRTSGAYEQYF
TRBV5-6	TRBJ2-6	NA	few	TGTGCCAGCCGAACCATTTCGGCTGGGGCCAACGTCCTGACTTTC	CASRTISAGANVLTF
TRBV10-1	TRBJ1-1	NA	NA	TGCGCCACCGGCCGGTCAGGGGACCTCCGGGCTTTCTTT	CATGRSGDLRAFF
TRBV2	TRBJ2-1	TRBD2	few	TGTGCAAGCACGGGACTAGCCGTAACCTCCTACAATGAGCAGTTCTTC	CASTGLAVTSYNEQFF
TRBV11-2	TRBJ1-1	NA	NA	TGTGCCAGCAGCCGAGCTGGAAACACTGAAGCTTTCTTT	CASSRAGNTEAFF
TRBV4-1	TRBJ2-3	TRBD2	NA	TGCGCCAGCAGCCAAGAAACGGTCGAGACTAGCGGGAGGACAAATACGCAGTATTTT	CASSQETVETSGRTNTQYF
TRBV6-1	TRBJ1-4	TRBD1	NA	TGTGCCAGCCTAGGACAGGGAAATGAAAAACTGTTTTTT	CASLGQGNEKLFF
TRBV28	TRBJ1-3	NA	few	TGTGCCAGCAGTCTTGAGGGGCCTTCCTCTGGAAACACCATATATTTT	CASSLEGPSSGNTIYF
TRBV6-1	TRBJ2-1	NA	NA	TGTGCCAGCAGTGCCCTGGGGGTTAGTGAGCAGTTCTTC	CASSALGVSEQFF
TRBV27	TRBJ1-5	NA	NA	TGTGCCTCTCGGAGCAATCAGCCCCAGCATTTT	CASRSNQPQHF
TRBV2	TRBJ2-7	TRBD2	NA	TGTGCCAGCAGGGCGGGACTAGCGGGACCCTACGAGCAGTACTTC	CASRAGLAGPYEQYF
TRBV15	TRBJ1-3	NA	NA	TGTGCCACCAGCAGAGTTCCCGGGGCCGGAAACACCATATATTTT	CATSRVPGAGNTIYF
TRBV6-4	TRBJ1-2	TRBD1	NA	TGTGCCAGCAGTGACTCCGGGGACAGTGCTAACTATGGCTACACCTTC	CASSDSGDSANYGYTF
TRBV6-1	TRBJ1-1	NA	NA	TGTGCCAGCAGTGAATCTAGGGAAAGGGACACTGAAGCTTTCTTT	CASSESRERDTEAFF
TRBV14	TRBJ2-1	TRBD2	NA	TGTGCCAGCAGCCTATTTTCAGGACTAGCGGGAGGAGATGAGCAGTTCTTC	CASSLFSGLAGGDEQFF
TRBV10-3	TRBJ1-2	TRBD1	NA	TGTGCCATCAGTGATGACAGGGGGAACTATGGCTACACCTTC	CAISDDRGNYGYTF
TRBV2	TRBJ2-1	NA	NA	TGTGCCAGCTGTCTGACACCGGCCTACAATGAGCAGTTCTTC	CASCLTPAYNEQFF
TRBV19	TRBJ2-1	TRBD2	NA	TGTGCCAGTCTTGCTAGCGGGAGGGACAATGAGCAGTTCTTC	CASLASGRDNEQFF
TRBV19	TRBJ1-6	TRBD1	NA	TGTGCCAGCGCGCCCGGGACAGATAATTCACCCCTCCACTTT	CASAPGTDNSPLHF
TRBV7-6	TRBJ2-5	TRBD2	NA	TGTGCCAGCAGCTTAGTCGGTGTGCGGGGGGTAGAAGAGACCCAGTACTTC	CASSLVGVRGVEETQYF
TRBV4-1	TRBJ2-2	NA	NA	TGCGCCAGCAGCCAAGATCAACAGGCGAACACCGGGGAGCTGTTTTTT	CASSQDQQANTGELFF
TRBV28	TRBJ2-7	NA	NA	TGTGCCAGCTGGAGAGGGCTGGCCTACGAGCAGTACTTC	CASWRGLAYEQYF
TRBV19	TRBJ2-1	NA	NA	TGTGCCAGTAGTATAGAAAGCCCGAGCTCCTACAATGAGCAGTTCTTC	CASSIESPSSYNEQFF
TRBV5-1	TRBJ2-5	TRBD2	NA	TGCGCCAGCAGCCCTAGGACTAGCGGGAGAATTCATGAGACCCAGTACTTC	CASSPRTSGRIHETQYF
TRBV4-1	TRBJ2-3	TRBD2	NA	TGCGCCAGCAGCCATCAACGACTAGCGGGAGCAGATACGCAGTATTTT	CASSHQRLAGADTQYF
TRBV18	TRBJ1-1	NA	once	TGTGCCAGCTCACCCGAGACTCGCACTGAAGCTTTCTTT	CASSPETRTEAFF
TRBV14	TRBJ1-2	NA	NA	TGTGCCAGCAGCCAGACAGGATTCTATGGCTACACCTTC	CASSQTGFYGYTF
TRBV7-9	TRBJ1-1	NA	NA	TGTGCCAGCAGCTTACGGGGAGCCACTGAAGCTTTCTTT	CASSLRGATEAFF
TRBV19	TRBJ2-3	NA	NA	TGTGCCAGTAGTATAGAGGCACAGGGATATGATACGCAGTATTTT	CASSIEAQGYDTQYF
TRBV18	TRBJ1-5	NA	NA	TGTGCCAGCTCACCGGCACTGAATAGCAATCAGCCCCAGCATTTT	CASSPALNSNQPQHF
TRBV2	TRBJ1-4	NA	NA	TGTGCCAGCAGCCCCCTGGGGGGGATAGCCGGGGAAAAACTGTTTTTT	CASSPLGGIAGEKLFF
TRBV28	TRBJ1-6	TRBD1	NA	TGTGCCAGCAGGGGCGGGGGACAGAGAAATTCACCCCTCCACTTT	CASRGGGQRNSPLHF
TRBV6-6	TRBJ2-3	NA	NA	TGTGCCAGCACGGTTAGAAGCACAGATACGCAGTATTTT	CASTVRSTDTQYF
TRBV7-9	TRBJ1-4	TRBD1	once	TGTGCCAGCAGCCCGACAGGGAATAATGAAAAACTGTTTTTT	CASSPTGNNEKLFF
TRBV5-7	TRBJ2-7	TRBD2	NA	TGTGCCAGCAGGGATAATAGGGAGGGCTCCTACGAGCAGTACTTC	CASRDNREGSYEQYF
TRBV10-3	TRBJ1-2	NA	NA	TGTGCCATCAGTGAGTCAGACTACTATGGCTACACCTTC	CAISESDYYGYTF
TRBV6-5	TRBJ2-7	TRBD2	NA	TGTGCCAGCAGTTACTCGTCTAGCGGGACCAAATACGAGCAGTACTTC	CASSYSSSGTKYEQYF
TRBV28	TRBJ1-4	NA	NA	TGTGCCAGCAGTTTATCGGGGGCTGGAACTAATGAAAAACTGTTTTTT	CASSLSGAGTNEKLFF
TRBV11-2	TRBJ2-2	NA	NA	TGTGCCAGCAGCTTAGTATCCAGGGGCAACACCGGGGAGCTGTTTTTT	CASSLVSRGNTGELFF
TRBV25-1	TRBJ2-7	TRBD2	NA	TGTGCCAGCAGACGAAGCGGGACCTCCTACGAGCAGTACTTC	CASRRSGTSYEQYF
TRBV19	TRBJ1-4	TRBD1	NA	TGTGCCAGTAGTTCTCAGGGGGGGACACGGCATGAAAAACTGTTTTTT	CASSSQGGTRHEKLFF
TRBV28	TRBJ1-1	NA	NA	TGTGCCAGCAGTATCGACCGATGGGGGGCCCCGAACACTGAAGCTTTCTTT	CASSIDRWGAPNTEAFF